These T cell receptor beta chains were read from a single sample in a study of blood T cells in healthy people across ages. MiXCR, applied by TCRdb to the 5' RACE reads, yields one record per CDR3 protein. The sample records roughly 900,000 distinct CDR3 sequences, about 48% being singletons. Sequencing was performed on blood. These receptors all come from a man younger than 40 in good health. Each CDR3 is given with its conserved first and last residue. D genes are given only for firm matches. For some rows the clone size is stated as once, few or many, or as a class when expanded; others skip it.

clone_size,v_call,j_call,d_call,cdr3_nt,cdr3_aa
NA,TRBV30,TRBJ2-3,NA,TGTGCCTGGAGTGTACGAGACTTTCGGTATTTT,CAWSVRDFRYF
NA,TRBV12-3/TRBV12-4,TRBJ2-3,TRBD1,TGTGCCAGCAGTTTATTGGGAACAGGGGGCTTATCAGATACGCAGTATTTT,CASSLLGTGGLSDTQYF
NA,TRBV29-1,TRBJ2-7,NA,TGCAGCGTTGAAGGAGCGGATCAACTCTCCTACGAGCAGTACTTC,CSVEGADQLSYEQYF
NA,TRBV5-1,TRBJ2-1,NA,TGCGCCAGCAGCTTGGACTCGCAGGCAGTCTACAATGAGCAGTTCTTC,CASSLDSQAVYNEQFF
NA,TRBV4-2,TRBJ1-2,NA,TGTGCCAGCAGCCAGGGACGGAATAACTATGGCTACACCTTC,CASSQGRNNYGYTF
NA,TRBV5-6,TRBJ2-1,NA,TGTGCCAGCAGTCAGAGGGGGTACAATGAGCAGTTCTTC,CASSQRGYNEQFF
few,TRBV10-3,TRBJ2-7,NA,TGTGCCATCAGTGAGTACGAGGGCCAGTACGAGCAGTACTTC,CAISEYEGQYEQYF
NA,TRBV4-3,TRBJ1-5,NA,TGCGCCAGCAGCCAAGAGGAGTATCAGCCCCAGCATTTT,CASSQEEYQPQHF
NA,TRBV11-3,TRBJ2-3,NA,TGTGCCAGCAGCTTAGAAGGGTCAGATACGCAGTATTTT,CASSLEGSDTQYF
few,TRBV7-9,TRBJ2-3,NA,TGTGCCAGCAGCCTGGCGGGGTATCACACAGATACGCAGTATTTT,CASSLAGYHTDTQYF
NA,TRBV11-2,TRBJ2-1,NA,TGTGCCAGCAGCCCTAATACAGTGTACAATGAGCAGTTCTTC,CASSPNTVYNEQFF
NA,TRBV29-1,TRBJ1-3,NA,TGCAGCGTTGTGGTCCCTCTGGAAAACACCATATATTTT,CSVVVPLENTIYF
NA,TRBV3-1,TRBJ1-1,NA,TGTGCCAGCAGCCTCCCCCGGGGAGTCGGGGGTCTGAACACTGAAGCTTTCTTT,CASSLPRGVGGLNTEAFF
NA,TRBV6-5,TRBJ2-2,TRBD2,TGTGCCAGCAATCGGGGGGGGACCCCCGGGGAGCTGTTTTTT,CASNRGGTPGELFF
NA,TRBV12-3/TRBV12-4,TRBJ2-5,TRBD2,TGTGCCAGCAGCCCAGTCGGTAGCGGGGCCAGCAATGAGCAGTACTTC,CASSPVGSGASNEQYF
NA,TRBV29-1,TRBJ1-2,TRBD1,TGCAGCGTTGCGGGGACAGGGAAAGGCTACACCTTC,CSVAGTGKGYTF
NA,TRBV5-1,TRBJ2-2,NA,TGCGCCAGCACCGTGGGTACTCTCACCGGGGAGCTGTTTTTT,CASTVGTLTGELFF
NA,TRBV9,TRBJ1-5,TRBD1,TGTGCCAGCGGACCCGGACAGGGGGTTAGCCAGCCCCAGCATTTT,CASGPGQGVSQPQHF
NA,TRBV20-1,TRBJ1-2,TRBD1,TGCAGTGCTACCAATACAGGGGAGGCCTATGGCTACACCTTC,CSATNTGEAYGYTF
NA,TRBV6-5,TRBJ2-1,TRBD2,TGTGCCAGCATTCCTACTAGCGCTTGGATCGGTGAGCAGTTCTTC,CASIPTSAWIGEQFF
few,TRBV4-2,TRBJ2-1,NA,TGTGCCAGCAGCCAGGGGCCAGGGCATTTGGATGAGCAGTTCTTC,CASSQGPGHLDEQFF
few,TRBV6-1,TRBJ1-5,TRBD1,TGTGCCAGTAACAGGGGAAATCAGCCCCAGCATTTT,CASNRGNQPQHF
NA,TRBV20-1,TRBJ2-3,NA,TGCAGTGCTCAGGGGGGGGCAATCACAGATACGCAGTATTTT,CSAQGGAITDTQYF
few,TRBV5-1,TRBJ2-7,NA,TGCGCCAGCAGCTCAGGGGATGGCGAGCAGTACTTC,CASSSGDGEQYF
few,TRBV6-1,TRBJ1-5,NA,TGTGCCAGCAGTGATGTTCTTCAGCCCCAGCATTTT,CASSDVLQPQHF
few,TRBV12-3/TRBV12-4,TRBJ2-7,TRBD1,TGTGCCAGCAGTTTTCTGTCGACAGGGGGCATCGCCTACGAGCAGTACTTC,CASSFLSTGGIAYEQYF
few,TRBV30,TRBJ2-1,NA,TGTGCCTGGAGTGTATATGAAGATTACAATGAGCAGTTCTTC,CAWSVYEDYNEQFF
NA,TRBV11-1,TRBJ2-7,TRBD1,TGTGCCAGCAGCTATCACAGGGGGTACGAGCAGTACTTC,CASSYHRGYEQYF
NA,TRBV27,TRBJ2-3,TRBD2,TGTGCCAGCAGTTGGGGGACTAGCGGTACCACAGATACGCAGTATTTT,CASSWGTSGTTDTQYF
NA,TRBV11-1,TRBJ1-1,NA,TGTGCCAGCAGCTTAAGTACAGGGAGAAACACTGAAGCTTTCTTT,CASSLSTGRNTEAFF
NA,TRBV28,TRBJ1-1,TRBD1,TGTGCCAGCCTCGACAGGGGGAAGAACACTGAAGCTTTCTTT,CASLDRGKNTEAFF
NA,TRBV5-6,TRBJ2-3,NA,TGTGCCAGCAGCTTGGCCCGTAGCGCCTCTAGCACAGAGACGCAGTATTTT,CASSLARSASSTETQYF
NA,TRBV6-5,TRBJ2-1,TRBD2,TGTGCCAGCAGTTACTCGGGACTAGCGGGCTCCTACAATGAGCAGTTCTTC,CASSYSGLAGSYNEQFF
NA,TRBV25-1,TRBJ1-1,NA,TGTGCCAGCAGTGCAGGTGCGAGCACTGAAGCTTTCTTT,CASSAGASTEAFF
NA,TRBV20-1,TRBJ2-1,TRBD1,TGCAGTGCTCAGGGGACAGTTCTTGACAATGAGCAGTTCTTC,CSAQGTVLDNEQFF
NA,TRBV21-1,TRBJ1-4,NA,TGTGCCAGCAGCAATCCCCAGGGAGGGGTAGGTGAAAAACTGTTTTTT,CASSNPQGGVGEKLFF
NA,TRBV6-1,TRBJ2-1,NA,TGTGCCTGCAAAATCCTGGATGAGCAGTTCTTC,CACKILDEQFF
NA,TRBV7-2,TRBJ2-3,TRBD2,TGTGCCAGCAGCTCTCTACTAGCGGGGGGCACAGATATGCAGTATTTT,CASSSLLAGGTDMQYF
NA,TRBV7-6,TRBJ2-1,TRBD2,TGTGCCAGCAGCTTAGTGTCGCCTAGCGGTTACAATGAGCAGTTCTTC,CASSLVSPSGYNEQFF
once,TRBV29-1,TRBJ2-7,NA,TGCAGCGTTCGGAAGCAGTCAAACGAGCAGTACTTC,CSVRKQSNEQYF
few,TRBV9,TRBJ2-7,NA,TGTGCCAGCAGCGTCCCCAACGAGCAGTACTTC,CASSVPNEQYF
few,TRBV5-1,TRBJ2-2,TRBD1,TGCGCCAGCAGCACCTGGACAGGGAGATATGAGAACACCGGGGAGCTGTTTTTT,CASSTWTGRYENTGELFF
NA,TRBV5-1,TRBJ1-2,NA,TGCGCCAGCAGCTTGAACCTCGGAAGGAATAACTATGGCTACACCTTC,CASSLNLGRNNYGYTF
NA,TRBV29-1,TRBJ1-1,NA,TGCAGCGTTTTACACCCTGAAGCTTTCTTT,CSVLHPEAFF
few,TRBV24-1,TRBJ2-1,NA,TGTGCCACCAGTGACCTTTCACAGGGTGAGGAGCAGTTCTTC,CATSDLSQGEEQFF
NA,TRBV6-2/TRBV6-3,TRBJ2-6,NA,TGTGCCAGCAGTTACTCTCCCCTCTCTGGGGCCAACGTCCTGACTTTC,CASSYSPLSGANVLTF
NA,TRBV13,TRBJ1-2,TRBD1,TGTGCCAGCAGCCTAGAGGACAGGGGGCAATACACCTTC,CASSLEDRGQYTF
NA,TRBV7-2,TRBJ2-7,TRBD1,TGTGCCACCAGCTTAGCCGGACAGGGTGTTGCCGAGCAGTACTTC,CATSLAGQGVAEQYF
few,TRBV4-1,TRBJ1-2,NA,TGCGCCAGCAGCCAAGAAGGGACTTACTATGGCTACACCTTC,CASSQEGTYYGYTF
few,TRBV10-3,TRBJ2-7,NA,TGTGCCATCAGTCCATCTACGACAGCCTCCTACGAGCAGTACTTC,CAISPSTTASYEQYF
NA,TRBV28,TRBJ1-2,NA,TGTGCCAGCAGTTACGAAGGACAGCGCCTCTATGGCTACACCTTC,CASSYEGQRLYGYTF
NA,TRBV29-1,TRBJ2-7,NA,TGCAGCGTCATAGGTACCAGGGGACCCTACGAGCAGTACTTC,CSVIGTRGPYEQYF
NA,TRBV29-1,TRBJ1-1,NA,TGCAGCGTTGAAGGGCCCGGTTACACTGAAGCTTTCTTT,CSVEGPGYTEAFF
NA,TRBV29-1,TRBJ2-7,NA,TGCAGCGTTGGGTCTCCCCGGGGCCACTACGAGCAGTACTTC,CSVGSPRGHYEQYF
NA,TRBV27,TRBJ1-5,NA,TGTGCCAGCAGTTTCAGGAGTGGCAATCAGCCCCAGCATTTT,CASSFRSGNQPQHF